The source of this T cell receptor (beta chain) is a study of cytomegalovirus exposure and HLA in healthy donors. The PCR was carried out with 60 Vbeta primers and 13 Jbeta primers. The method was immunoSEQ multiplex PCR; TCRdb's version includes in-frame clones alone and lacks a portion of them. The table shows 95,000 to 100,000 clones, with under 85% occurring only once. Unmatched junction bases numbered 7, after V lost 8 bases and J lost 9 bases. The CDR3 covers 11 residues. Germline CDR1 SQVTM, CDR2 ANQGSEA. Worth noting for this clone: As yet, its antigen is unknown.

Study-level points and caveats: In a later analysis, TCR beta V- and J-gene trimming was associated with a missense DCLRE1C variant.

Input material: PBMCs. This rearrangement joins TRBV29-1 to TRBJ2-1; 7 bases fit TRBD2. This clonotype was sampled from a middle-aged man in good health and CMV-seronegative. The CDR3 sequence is CSIREAGEQFF. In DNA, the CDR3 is TGCAGCATCCGGGAGGCGGGTGAGCAGTTCTTC.